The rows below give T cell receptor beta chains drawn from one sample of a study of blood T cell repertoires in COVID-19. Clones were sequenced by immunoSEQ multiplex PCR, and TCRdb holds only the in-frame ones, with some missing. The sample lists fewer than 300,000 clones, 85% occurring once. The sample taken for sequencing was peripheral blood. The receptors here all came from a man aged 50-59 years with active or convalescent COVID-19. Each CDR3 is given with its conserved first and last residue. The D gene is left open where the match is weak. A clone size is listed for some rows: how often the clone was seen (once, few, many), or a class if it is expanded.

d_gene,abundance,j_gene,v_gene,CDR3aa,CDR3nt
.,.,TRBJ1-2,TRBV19,CASSRWGGGYGYTF,TGTGCCAGTAGTCGCTGGGGGGGAGGATATGGCTACACCTTC
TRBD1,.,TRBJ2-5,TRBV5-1,CASSSGQGDTQYF,TGCGCCAGCAGCTCCGGACAGGGGGACACCCAGTACTTC
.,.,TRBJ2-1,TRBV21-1,CASSNLGQGGQFF,TGTGCCAGCAGCAACCTTGGACAGGGAGGACAGTTCTTC
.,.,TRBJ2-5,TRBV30,CAWSVQSGAQETQYF,TGTGCCTGGAGTGTACAGTCAGGGGCCCAAGAGACCCAGTACTTC
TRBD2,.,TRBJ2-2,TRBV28,CASQGLAGGYTGELFF,TGTGCCAGCCAAGGGCTAGCGGGAGGTTACACCGGGGAGCTGTTTTTT
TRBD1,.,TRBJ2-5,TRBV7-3,CASSPGQGGTQYF,TGTGCCAGCAGCCCCGGACAGGGAGGGACCCAGTACTTC
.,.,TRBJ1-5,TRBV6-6,CASSYSGGSGQPQHF,TGTGCCAGCAGTTACTCAGGGGGTTCCGGTCAGCCCCAGCATTTT
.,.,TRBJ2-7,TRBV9,CASSVDSLAPPAEQYF,TGTGCCAGCAGCGTAGACTCACTAGCTCCTCCAGCAGAGCAGTACTTC
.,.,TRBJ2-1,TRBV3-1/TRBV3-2,CASSRSKLPYDEQFF,TGTGCCAGCAGCCGTAGTAAACTACCGTACGATGAGCAGTTCTTC
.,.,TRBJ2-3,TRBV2,CASLSYGARNTQYF,TGTGCCAGCTTGTCGTATGGGGCGCGAAATACGCAGTATTTT
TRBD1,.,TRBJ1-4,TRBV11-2,CASSLGQGGKLFF,TGTGCCAGCAGCTTAGGACAGGGGGGAAAACTGTTTTTT
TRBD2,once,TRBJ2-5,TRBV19,CASTLGAGGQETQYF,TGTGCCAGTACCCTCGGGGCGGGAGGGCAAGAGACCCAGTACTTC
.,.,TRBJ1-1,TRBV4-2,CASSQVGSDSSLTEAFF,TGTGCCAGCAGCCAAGTGGGGTCGGACAGCTCCCTCACTGAAGCTTTCTTT
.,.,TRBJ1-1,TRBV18,CASSPVEAGNTEAFF,TGTGCCAGCTCACCAGTCGAAGCGGGGAACACTGAAGCTTTCTTT
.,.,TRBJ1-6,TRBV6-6,CASSYLEYNSPLHF,TGTGCCAGCAGTTACCTAGAATATAATTCACCCCTCCACTTT
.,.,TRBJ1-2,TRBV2,CASSTGYYGYTF,TGTGCCAGCTCGACAGGATATTATGGCTACACCTTC
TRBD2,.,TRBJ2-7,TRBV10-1,CASSESTSGGTYEQYF,TGCGCCAGCAGTGAGTCGACTAGCGGGGGCACCTACGAGCAGTACTTC
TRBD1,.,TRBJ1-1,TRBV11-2,CASSLLGGAGFTEAFF,TGTGCCAGCAGCTTATTAGGGGGCGCGGGATTCACTGAAGCTTTCTTT
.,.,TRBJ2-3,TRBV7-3,CASSLLGGGADTQYF,TGTGCCAGCAGCTTATTGGGAGGCGGGGCAGATACGCAGTATTTT
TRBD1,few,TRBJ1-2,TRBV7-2,CASTLLRDRGRRGYTF,TGTGCCAGCACCCTACTCCGGGACAGGGGAAGGAGGGGCTACACCTTC
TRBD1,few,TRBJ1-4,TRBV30,CAWSWAGGNEKLFF,TGTGCCTGGAGTTGGGCAGGGGGCAATGAAAAACTGTTTTTT
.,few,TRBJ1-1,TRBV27,CASSLQGVNTEAFF,TGTGCCAGCAGTTTACAGGGCGTGAACACTGAAGCTTTCTTT
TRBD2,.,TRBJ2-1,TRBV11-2,CASSLGTSHYNEQFF,TGTGCCAGCAGCTTAGGGACTAGTCACTACAATGAGCAGTTCTTC
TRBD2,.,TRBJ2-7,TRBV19,CASSTGGQGFKQYF,TGTGCCAGTAGTACGGGAGGGCAGGGATTTAAGCAGTACTTC
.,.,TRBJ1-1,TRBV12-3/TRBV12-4,CASNPAQGIEAFF,TGTGCCAGCAATCCTGCACAGGGTATTGAAGCTTTCTTT
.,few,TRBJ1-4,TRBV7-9,CASSLSRQGREKLFF,TGTGCCAGCAGCTTATCAAGGCAGGGAAGGGAAAAACTGTTTTTT
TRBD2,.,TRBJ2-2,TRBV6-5,CASRLAGETGELFF,TGTGCCAGCAGACTAGCGGGAGAAACCGGGGAGCTGTTTTTT
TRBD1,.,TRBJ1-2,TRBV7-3,CASSPSGGSGYTF,TGTGCCAGCAGCCCCTCAGGGGGATCTGGCTACACCTTC
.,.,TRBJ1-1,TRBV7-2,CASTSLRGNTEAFF,TGTGCCAGCACCTCTCTTAGGGGAAACACTGAAGCTTTCTTT
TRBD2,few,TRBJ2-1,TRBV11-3,CASSSTSNWGEQFF,TGTGCCAGCAGCTCGACTAGCAATTGGGGTGAGCAGTTCTTC
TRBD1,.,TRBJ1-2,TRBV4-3,CASRPGTGALGYTF,TGCGCCAGCAGGCCCGGGACAGGGGCTTTGGGCTACACCTTC
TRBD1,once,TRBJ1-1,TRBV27,CASSTTGGKAFF,TGTGCCAGCAGTACGACAGGGGGAAAAGCTTTCTTT
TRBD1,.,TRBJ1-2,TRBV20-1,CSASEGAGYGYTF,TGCAGTGCTAGTGAGGGGGCTGGCTATGGCTACACCTTC
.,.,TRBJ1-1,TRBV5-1,CASSLEWGGDTEAFF,TGCGCCAGCAGCTTGGAATGGGGCGGCGACACTGAAGCTTTCTTT
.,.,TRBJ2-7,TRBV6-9,CASSYAENSTYEQYF,TGTGCCAGCAGTTATGCGGAAAACTCTACCTACGAGCAGTACTTC
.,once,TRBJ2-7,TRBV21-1,CASSGRPGQKSYEQYF,TGTGCCAGCAGCGGGCGACCGGGACAAAAAAGCTACGAGCAGTACTTC
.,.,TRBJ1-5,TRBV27,CASSLISNQPQHF,TGTGCCAGCAGTTTAATTTCGAATCAGCCCCAGCATTTT
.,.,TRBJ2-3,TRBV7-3,CASSLKKRTDTQYF,TGTGCCAGCAGCCTCAAGAAGAGAACAGATACGCAGTATTTT
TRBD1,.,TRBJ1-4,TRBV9,CASSVGDSNEKLFF,TGTGCCAGCAGCGTAGGGGACAGTAATGAAAAACTGTTTTTT
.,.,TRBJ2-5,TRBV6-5,CASSGETQYF,TGTGCCAGCAGCGGGGAGACCCAGTACTTC
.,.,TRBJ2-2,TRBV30,CASTDTPNTGELFF,TGTGCCTCAACGGACACCCCGAACACCGGGGAGCTGTTTTTT